The 16 T cell receptor beta chains below were found in one sample sequenced in a study of CD8 T cells in Susac syndrome. Reverse transcription of about 0.45 to 1 ug RNA was performed with random hexamers. In TCRdb, the immunoSEQ multiplex PCR reads were re-called with MiXCR into one record per CDR3 protein. In the table there are about 200,000 distinct CDR3 sequences, approximately 95% of which are singletons. What was sequenced was CD4+ T cells from PBMCs. The receptors were gathered from a human donor with multiple sclerosis.

V gene TRBV9 combines with J gene TRBJ2-5; the D gene is possibly TRBD1 (5 bases). The CDR3 spans 16 residues. CDR1 and CDR2 (germline): SGDLS, YYNGEE. The V end lost 4 bases, the J end lost 2 bases, and 18 bases lay between the germline ends. The CDR3 DNA sequence: TGTGCCAGCAGCCCCAGACCCTTCCAGGGACAAGAGACCCAGTACTTC. It specifies CASSPRPFQGQETQYF.

V usage is TRBV4-1 and J usage is TRBJ2-1; D is tentatively TRBD1 or TRBD2 (5 bases each). With 0 bases removed from V and 5 bases from J, the gap between germline ends came to 11 bases. Germline assignment: CDR1 MGHRA and CDR2 YSYEKL. The CDR3 runs to 15 residues. In nucleotides, the CDR3 is TGCGCCAGCAGCCAAGAGGGGACCCCAGACAATGAGCAGTTCTTC. Its translation: CASSQEGTPDNEQFF.

The chain couples TRBV3-1 to TRBJ1-2; possible D gene TRBD1, 6 bases. With 1 base removed from V and 2 bases from J, the gap between germline ends came to 11 bases. CDR3 size: 15 residues. CDR1 and CDR2 (germline): LGHDT, YNNKEL (reference sequence). The CDR3 region has the DNA TGTGCCAGCAGCCAAGGGGGGGCTCCGAACTATGGCTACACCTTC. Translation: CASSQGGAPNYGYTF.

The chain carries TRBV30 and TRBJ1-1, with 7 bases lining up with TRBD1. V shed 5 bases, J shed 0 bases, and the junction held 6 bases outside the gene matches. The CDR3 runs 14 residues. Germline CDR1 and CDR2: GTSNPN and SVGIG (reference sequence). The CDR3 protein is CAWDGTAMNTEAFF. The CDR3 DNA reads as TGTGCCTGGGACGGGACAGCGATGAACACTGAAGCTTTCTTT.

J is TRBJ1-5 and V is TRBV29-1; no definite D call. Germline CDR1 is SQVTM and CDR2 is ANQGSEA. This CDR3 has 13 residues. The ends were cut back, 4 bases at V and 0 bases at J, with 7 bases in the middle. This CDR3 reads CSVGAGSNQPQHF. The CDR3 nucleotides read TGCAGCGTTGGTGCAGGTAGCAATCAGCCCCAGCATTTT. Full variable domain (outside the CDR3, taken from reference TRBV29-1 and TRBJ1-5): SAVISQKPSRDICQRGTSLTIQCQVDSQVTMMFWYRQQPGQSLTLIATANQGSEATYESGFVIDKFPISRPNLTFSTLTVSNMSPEDSSIYLCSVGAGSNQPQHFGDGTRLSIL.

The chain uses TRBV9 and TRBJ2-1, with D maybe TRBD2 (5 bases). The CDR3 sequence is 13 residues long. The V gene lost 1 base and the J gene lost 4 bases, with 6 bases spanning the gap. Germline V gives CDR1 SGDLS, CDR2 YYNGEE. The CDR3 bases are TGTGCCAGCAGCGTATCGGGATACAATGAGCAGTTCTTC. This gives the protein CASSVSGYNEQFF.

This clonotype was found once. The rearrangement links TRBV20-1 to TRBJ1-1; maybe TRBD1 (5 bases). This CDR3 is built from 14 residues. Germline-derived CDR1 and CDR2 are DFQATT and SNEGSKA (reference sequence). V shed 6 bases and J shed 2 bases, with 16 bases lying between them. The CDR3 bases are TGCAGTGCGCCCCCCGCGGGGCAAAACACTGAAGCTTTCTTT. It codes for CSAPPAGQNTEAFF.

The rearrangement joins TRBV3-1 to TRBJ2-3; D is perhaps TRBD2 (5 bases). This CDR3 is 14 amino acids long. Germline V gene lookup returns CDR1 LGHDT and CDR2 YNNKEL (reference sequence). Between the trimmed V and J ends, which lost 1 base and 9 bases, there was a span of 14 bases. Here the CDR3 DNA reads TGTGCCAGCAGCCAAGTGGCGGCCCCGGGGACGCAGTATTTT. This sequence encodes CASSQVAAPGTQYF.

The J gene is TRBJ2-2, the V gene TRBV7-2; 7 nucleotides line up with TRBD2. There are 16 residues in the CDR3. Looked up from germline, CDR1 is SGHTA and CDR2 is FQGNSA. With 1 base clipped from V and 3 bases from J, the junction kept 5 bases outside the gene matches. CDR3 loop: CASSLVSGDYTGELFF. The CDR3 DNA reads as TGTGCCAGCAGCTTAGTCAGCGGGGACTACACCGGGGAGCTGTTTTTT.

The chain combines TRBV14 with TRBJ2-5; no firm D call. Germline V gene sequence: CDR1 SGHDN, CDR2 FVKESK. This CDR3 spans 15 amino acids. V was trimmed by 3 bases and J by 0 bases, leaving 11 bases between them. CDR3 DNA sequence: TGTGCCAGCAGCCATCCCCCGGAAAACCAAGAGACCCAGTACTTC. This encodes CASSHPPENQETQYF.

The CDR3 loop is CSASLPDRGSQFF. CDR3 DNA: TGCAGTGCTAGCCTGCCTGACAGGGGGAGTCAGTTCTTC. This chain connects TRBV20-1 to TRBJ2-1, with TRBD1 matching 9 bases. This CDR3 has 13 residues. Germline V gene lookup returns CDR1 DFQATT and CDR2 SNEGSKA (reference sequence). Germline trimming cut 3 bases from V and 13 bases from J; bases unmatched to any gene: 10.

This clonotype was recorded a few times. The V gene is TRBV2, the J gene TRBJ2-5; the D gene could be TRBD1 or TRBD2 (5 bases each). This CDR3 has 11 residues. Germline V CDR1 and CDR2: SNHLY, FYNNEI. The germline V and J ends were trimmed by 7 bases and 5 bases, with 8 bases remaining between them. The CDR3 is CASTEGETQYF. DNA of the CDR3: TGTGCCAGCACTGAGGGGGAGACCCAGTACTTC.

In this sample, this clonotype turned up once. The chain is built from TRBV10-3 and TRBJ2-5; TRBD2 matches at 11 bases. This CDR3 has 16 residues. Germline V gene sequence: CDR1 ENHRY, CDR2 SYGVKD. V gave up 3 bases and J gave up 6 bases; unmatched junction bases: 9. The CDR3 DNA is TGTGCCATCAGTGACCAGAATAGCGGGGGGGCGAAGACCCAGTACTTC. It specifies CAISDQNSGGAKTQYF.

The chain carries TRBV29-1 and TRBJ1-1, with D perhaps TRBD1 (6 bases). Germline V gene lookup returns CDR1 SQVTM and CDR2 ANQGSEA. This CDR3 contains 14 residues. V lost 6 bases and J lost 0, with 14 bases in between. The CDR3 DNA follows: TGCAGCGTCGAAAGGGGGACTGTGAACACTGAAGCTTTCTTT. This gives the protein CSVERGTVNTEAFF.

The V and J genes are TRBV29-1 and TRBJ2-3; unclear D gene. Trimming stripped 1 base from V and 2 bases from J, with 13 bases between. The CDR3 covers 15 residues. Germline CDR1 is SQVTM and CDR2 is ANQGSEA. CDR3 DNA sequence: TGCAGCGTTGAAGTTTTAGGGTATACCACAGATACGCAGTATTTT. As protein: CSVEVLGYTTDTQYF.

This rearrangement joins TRBV30 to TRBJ1-3; D remains unclear. Germline CDR1 is GTSNPN and CDR2 is SVGIG (reference sequence). There are 12 residues in the CDR3. Trimming removed 0 bases at V and 3 bases at J, with 3 bases between. The CDR3 DNA sequence: TGTGCCTGGAGTGTTGGTGGAAACACCATATATTTT. This codes for CAWSVGGNTIYF.